Listed below are T cell receptor beta chains from one sample, sequenced in a study of T cells after posttransplantation cyclophosphamide. Profiled with immunoSEQ multiplex PCR; TCRdb holds only in-frame clones, not every one. This table holds about 21,000 clones, 75% to 90% found once. This specimen consisted of PBMCs, obtained roughly 49 weeks after allogeneic stem cell transplant with calcineurin inhibitor and methotrexate. The receptors here all came from a female patient between 30 and 40 years old who received an allogeneic stem cell transplant from an unrelated donor, was CMV-positive, and had acute and chronic GVHD. Part of the T cells may come from the graft donor. Both conserved end residues are part of each CDR3.

TRBV19	CASREDSLSYNEQFF
TRBV18	CASSPPSTGGRDTEAFF
TRBV2	CASSGQGPSSYNSPLHF
TRBV2	CASSRGGSTSTDTQYF
TRBV2	CASSKRDTPLYNEQFF
TRBV7-9	CASSSGGFGQPQHF
TRBV25-1	CASSPRTGGVDGYTF
TRBV27	CASSPGAGNTIYF
TRBV14	CASSQREWQETQYF
TRBV5-1	CASNWDSPNTGELFF
TRBV5-1	CASSLGPAAGTEAFF
TRBV5-1	CASSPGLADPSYEQYF
TRBV5-4	CASSLDSRTGLTEAFF
TRBV30	CAWSAPRGTNEKLFF
TRBV4-3	CASTTEVAAYNEQFF
TRBV29-1	CSVLSGAGSYEQYF
TRBV14	CASSQVAGGNTIYF
TRBV25-1	CATTGQGRNTIYF
TRBV11-2	CASIQSGGARETQYF
TRBV6-1	CASNNMDRGGTEAFF
TRBV20-1	CRLSETQYF
TRBV11-3	CASKGVWVGEQFF
TRBV30	CAWTQGAGNTIYF
TRBV6-6	CASSYALDTPREKLFF
TRBV1	CTSSQDGEVGLFF
TRBV7-2	CASSLTAGAEETQYF
TRBV10-3	CAISESQGPPAYEQYF
TRBV6-5	CASSYTGGSSGELFF
TRBV4-3	CASSTRDTNSPLHF
TRBV4-3	CASSSQKDSSGYGYTF
TRBV20-1	CSASGTSEQFF
TRBV10-1	CASSGSGGGYNEQFF
TRBV9	CASSVAPGGQETQYF
TRBV18	CASSPPNGNTEAFF
TRBV6-6	CASTGAPSGSYEQYF
TRBV18	CASSTNTRGTGELFF
TRBV5-1	CASSLTSGRDIQYF
TRBV27	CASSGAAYSNQPQHF
TRBV10-2	CASTQTGSTNTEAFF
TRBV7-7	CASSRDRGNGELFF
TRBV2	CASSDTGEHEQYF
TRBV27	CASRGGAGSLYGYTF
TRBV13	CASCDGSVANEQFF
TRBV9	CASSPRTGGTNTEAFF
TRBV11-1	CASSSTGSGNTIYF
TRBV11-3	CASSLRPGQGTDTQYF
TRBV29-1	CSVDGREYPDTQYF
TRBV10-1	CASRSGTGLNEQFF
TRBV7-2	CASSSGQNTEAFF
TRBV11-3	CASSLTSGSYEQYF
TRBV6-6	CASSLVGAGGNQPQHF